Listed here are 21 T cell receptor beta chains from one sample, sequenced in a study of blood T cell repertoires in COVID-19 (dated by TCRdb to 2018 to 2020). The method was the immunoSEQ multiplex PCR assay. TCRdb carries this immuneACCESS record with in-frame sequences only. Its versions omit some clonotypes, under half of them owing to an unresolved V gene in the studies checked, with the rest unexplained. A total of hundreds of thousands of clones appear in this sample, 75% to 90% of them only once. The ten largest clones take up around 2.2% of the sample. What was sequenced was peripheral blood. These receptors were obtained from a woman aged 45-65 years who had recovered from COVID-19.

This sequence joins TRBV4-3 and TRBJ2-1, with 8 bases aligning to TRBD2. Germline-derived CDR1 and CDR2 are LGHNA and YSLEER. The J segment lost 0 bases and the V segment lost 0 bases, leaving 4 bases of the junction unmatched. The CDR3 is 17 residues long. The CDR3, as DNA: TGCGCCAGCAGCCAAGATGAACTAGCGGCCTCCTACAATGAGCAGTTCTTC. It is translated as CASSQDELAASYNEQFF.

V is TRBV2 and J is TRBJ2-1, with 7 bases aligning to TRBD2. This CDR3 region has 15 residues. Germline-derived CDR1 and CDR2 are SNHLY and FYNNEI. J lost 1 base, V lost 5 bases, and 5 bases had no gene match. CDR3 nucleotide sequence: TGTGCCAGCAGTCAAAGCGGGGTATCCTACAATGAGCAGTTCTTC. Translated, it gives CASSQSGVSYNEQFF.

Here the CDR3 DNA reads TGTGCCAGCAGCCCTCTCGGGGTTGAAGCTTTCTTT. Its translation: CASSPLGVEAFF. V is TRBV13 and J is TRBJ1-1; no clear D. V was shortened by 5 bases and J by 7 bases, with 11 bases between the two germline ends. Germline V lookup: CDR1 PRHDT, CDR2 FYEKMQ (reference sequence). CDR3 length: 12 residues.

This sequence joins TRBV2 and TRBJ1-2, with D tentatively TRBD1 (5 bases). The CDR3 has 14 amino acids. Looked up from germline, CDR1 is SNHLY and CDR2 is FYNNEI. Trimming shortened V by 7 bases and J by 2 bases, and 14 bases separated the two germline ends. As DNA, the CDR3 is TGTGCCAGCACAGACGGTCAGGGCAACTATGGCTACACCTTC. It codes for CASTDGQGNYGYTF.

The V and J genes are TRBV28 and TRBJ2-3; 7 bases are a match to TRBD2. The trim removed 7 bases at V and 1 base at J, leaving 11 bases unmatched. The CDR3 is 16 residues long. Germline V gene data show CDR1 as MDHEN and CDR2 as SYDVKM. CDR3 loop: CASTTPAGAGTDTQYF. DNA for the CDR3: TGTGCCAGCACCACCCCGGCGGGAGCAGGCACAGATACGCAGTATTTT. Drawing the rest from reference TRBV28 and TRBJ2-3, the complete variable domain is DVKVTQSSRYLVKRTGEKVFLECVQDMDHENMFWYRQDPGLGLRLIYFSYDVKMKEKGDIPEGYSVSREKKERFSLILESASTNQTSMYLCASTTPAGAGTDTQYFGPGTRLTVL.

J is TRBJ1-2 and V is TRBV5-1; D not resolved. The CDR3 is made up of 14 amino acids. CDR1 and CDR2 from the germline V gene are SGHRS and YFSETQ. V shed 0 bases and J shed 1 base, with 7 bases lying between them. The CDR3 region has the DNA TGCGCCAGCAGCTTGGCGTACAGTAACTATGGCTACACCTTC. Translating it yields CASSLAYSNYGYTF.

The gene calls are TRBV5-1 and TRBJ2-2; tentatively, D is TRBD1 (6 bases). V lost 0 bases and J lost 4, with 13 bases in between. Per the germline V gene, CDR1 is SGHRS and CDR2 is YFSETQ. This CDR3 contains 16 residues. CDR3 sequence reads: CASSLALGAGTGELFF. The CDR3 region has the DNA TGCGCCAGCAGCTTGGCCTTGGGGGCCGGCACCGGGGAGCTGTTTTTT. The whole variable domain, remainder taken from reference TRBV5-1 and TRBJ2-2, is KAGVTQTPRYLIKTRGQQVTLSCSPISGHRSVSWYQQTPGQGLQFLFEYFSETQRNKGNFPGRFSGRQFSNSRSEMNVSTLELGDSALYLCASSLALGAGTGELFFGEGSRLTVL.

The rearrangement links TRBV29-1 to TRBJ2-7, with TRBD1 identical over 10 bases. The CDR3 consists of 14 residues. J gave up 2 bases and V 1 base, and 2 bases lay outside the gene matches. Germline V gene lookup returns CDR1 SQVTM and CDR2 ANQGSEA. Here the CDR3 DNA reads TGCAGCGTTGAAGGTGGACAGGGGGCCTACGAGCAGTACTTC. Protein: CSVEGGQGAYEQYF.

The J gene is TRBJ2-7, the V gene TRBV27, with D perhaps TRBD2 (6 bases). Trimming removed 7 bases at V and 1 base at J, with 14 bases between. This CDR3 is 14 amino acids long. Germline V CDR1 and CDR2: MNHEY, SMNVEV (reference sequence). The CDR3 region is CASMHRGFSYEQYF. Here the CDR3 DNA reads TGTGCCAGCATGCATCGGGGGTTTTCCTACGAGCAGTACTTC.

The chain combines TRBV2 with TRBJ1-5, with TRBD1 matching 8 bases. The CDR3 contains 15 residues. The junction had 5 bases not matched to a gene; V was cut back by 5 bases and J by 2 bases. CDR1 and CDR2 from the germline V gene are SNHLY and FYNNEI. As DNA, the CDR3 is TGTGCCAGCAGTCCCAGGGGGCAGGGCAATCAGCCCCAGCATTTT. Encoded protein: CASSPRGQGNQPQHF.

This chain joins TRBV5-1 and TRBJ2-7, with D perhaps matching TRBD1 (6 bases). Trimming took off 0 bases at V and 3 bases at J, with 10 bases between the two ends. The length of the CDR3 is 14 residues. Germline loops: CDR1 SGHRS, CDR2 YFSETQ. This CDR3 reads CASSLDTGHYEQYF. The CDR3 DNA reads TGCGCCAGCAGCTTGGATACGGGACACTACGAGCAGTACTTC.

This rearrangement joins TRBV5-6 to TRBJ1-4; TRBD1 aligns across 8 bases. The ends lost 2 bases at V and 5 bases at J; junction bases unmatched: 5. The CDR3 loop spans 15 amino acids. Germline-derived CDR1 and CDR2 are SGHDT and YYEEEE. The CDR3 loop reads CASSLPGQANEKLFF. The CDR3 DNA sequence: TGTGCCAGCAGCTTACCGGGACAGGCGAATGAAAAACTGTTTTTT.

The gene calls are TRBV7-9 and TRBJ2-7; D not resolved. The germline V gene has CDR1 SEHNR and CDR2 FQNEAQ (reference sequence). V lost 2 bases, J lost 4 bases, and 6 bases lay in between. The CDR3 length is 12 residues. Here the CDR3 reads CASSLSSYEQYF. DNA of the CDR3: TGTGCCAGCAGCTTATCGTCGTACGAGCAGTACTTC.

The chain recombines TRBV6-2 or TRBV6-3 with TRBJ2-3, with no clear D. The CDR3 loop spans 12 amino acids. V lost 4 bases and J 2 bases, leaving 4 bases between the germline ends. Germline CDR1 and CDR2: MNHEY and SVGEGT. CDR3 bases: TGTGCCAGCAGTTCCCACACAGATACGCAGTATTTT. Its translation is CASSSHTDTQYF.

The V call is TRBV5-1, the J call TRBJ2-3; 9 bases agree with TRBD2. V was pared by 4 bases and J by 4 bases, with 16 bases of the junction left unmatched. Germline values: CDR1 SGHRS, CDR2 YFSETQ. This CDR3 has 18 amino acids. Here the CDR3 DNA reads TGCGCCAGCAGCCCAACTCGACGGTCTAGCGGGGTAGCAGATACGCAGTATTTT. Its protein product is CASSPTRRSSGVADTQYF.

This rearrangement joins TRBV2 to TRBJ1-5; 8 positions agree with TRBD1. Germline V gives CDR1 SNHLY, CDR2 FYNNEI. V was clipped by 3 bases and J by 5 bases; unmatched bases: 3. This CDR3 is 14 amino acids long. The chain's CDR3 is CASSEGRGHQPQHF. Written as DNA, the CDR3 is TGTGCCAGCAGTGAGGGCAGGGGGCATCAGCCCCAGCATTTT.

The rearrangement links TRBV28 to TRBJ2-7, with 8 bases aligning to TRBD1. The CDR3 is 15 amino acids. Germline CDR1 is MDHEN and CDR2 is SYDVKM. V shed 7 bases and J 9 bases; nucleotides not matched to a gene: 17. In DNA, the CDR3 is TGTGCCAGCAAAGGTAGGACAGGGACTGGAGGGGCGCAGTACTTC. Translated: CASKGRTGTGGAQYF.

This clone has a handful of counts. This chain joins TRBV12-3 or TRBV12-4 and TRBJ1-5; 7 nucleotides line up with TRBD1. The CDR3 is made up of 13 amino acids. The V and J ends lost 5 bases and 6 bases, in that order; junction bases with no gene match: 4. CDR3 in DNA: TGTGCCAGCAGTGGGGACAGAATTCAGCCCCAGCATTTT. Its translation: CASSGDRIQPQHF.

V and J are TRBV4-3 and TRBJ1-4; D is undetermined. Germline-derived CDR1 and CDR2 are LGHNA and YSLEER. The CDR3 totals 16 residues. The V gene lost 1 base and the J gene lost 4 bases, with 13 bases spanning the gap. CDR3 sequence (DNA): TGCGCCAGCAGCCAAGGTGATGGTAGCCATAATGAAAAACTGTTTTTT. Translating it yields CASSQGDGSHNEKLFF.

This chain uses TRBV10-3 with TRBJ2-1; perhaps TRBD2 as D (5 bases). V was trimmed by 6 bases and J by 0 bases, leaving 12 bases between them. Germline CDR1 reads ENHRY; CDR2 reads SYGVKD. The CDR3 is 15 residues long. The CDR3 sequence: CAIRSSGSSYNEQFF. CDR3 DNA: TGTGCCATCAGAAGCTCGGGGAGCTCCTACAATGAGCAGTTCTTC.

V and J are TRBV7-2 and TRBJ1-6, with unresolved D. The CDR3 has 16 residues. V shed 4 bases and J shed 5 bases, with 15 bases lying between them. The V gene's germline CDR1 is SGHTA and CDR2 FQGNSA. The DNA of the CDR3 is TGTGCCAGCAGCTCCGGGGTGGCTTCTCATAATTCACCCCTCCACTTT. Protein product: CASSSGVASHNSPLHF. Full variable domain (remainder filled in from reference TRBV7-2 and TRBJ1-6): GAGVSQSPSNKVTEKGKDVELRCDPISGHTALYWYRQSLGQGLEFLIYFQGNSAPDKSGLPSDRFSAERTGGSVSTLTIQRTQQEDSAVYLCASSSGVASHNSPLHFGNGTRLTVT.